This record covers a single T cell receptor (beta chain). This receptor's antigen is unknown. It has no much larger one-base neighbor in the sample; base qualities were not kept. V is pruned by 4 bases and J by 1 base, leaving 5 bases of the junction without a gene match. Looking up the germline V gene (reference sequence) yields CDR1 LNHDA and CDR2 SQIVND. From cysteine to phenylalanine, the CDR3 is 17 amino acids long. Just the 51-base CDR3 DNA is kept, in frame starting at base 1. The sample belongs to a study of blood T cell repertoires in COVID-19 (dated by TCRdb to about 2020). Turning to the overall study: Samples covering the acute and convalescent phases of COVID-19 were provided by collaborators in the United States, Italy and Spain. The prospective study material was composed of cDNA or gDNA derived from T cells, B-cell-depleted T cells, or PBMCs. Subjects who had been exposed to COVID-19, were actively infected with it, or had recovered from it provided the deeply sampled blood TCRbeta repertoires that made up the dataset. A freely available public database, intended as a resource for researchers studying the immune response to SARS-CoV-2, is where the repertoires were released. The samples were drawn from two sources: the first 160 participants of the ongoing ImmuneRACE study, and approximately 1,300 subjects contributed by 6 global collaborators. Sample metadata almost always included a de-identified subject ID, COVID-19 status, age in years and sex. HLA class I and class II types, where available, came from metadata supplied by the sample provider rather than from assay-based typing. What the study reported, not specific to this receptor: The amount of clinical and demographic metadata varied by source and participant and was provided uncurated.

TCRbeta CDR3 regions were amplified from genomic DNA by means of the immunoSEQ Assay, a bias-controlled multiplex PCR. Regarding the original processing steps: The number of nucleated cells in each sample was estimated by amplification of reference gene primers within the assay. To quantify the absolute abundance of each unique TCRbeta CDR3 rearrangement, sequence reads were collapsed and filtered. For each sample, productive Simpson clonality was calculated as the square root of Simpson's diversity index across productive rearrangements. Entries here come from immuneACCESS through TCRdb and include only in-frame sequences with V and J called. Some clones fail to appear in such tables; in the studies checked, an unresolved V gene covers under half of the shortfall, and the cause of the remainder is unknown. Clonal size and the V and J genes are those of that table, whereas D and trimming came from the DNA. The sample profile shows 250,000 or so clones; 85% to 90% of them were found once. The ten largest clones add up to about 2.1% of the sample.

One collaborating source in Seattle enrolled patients while the patients were actively infected and followed the patients over time throughout the course of disease. Collaborating institutions collected whole blood in K2EDTA tubes following their own protocols. Collaborator samples were shipped for TCRbeta analysis as frozen whole blood, isolated PBMCs, or DNA extracted from either sample type. The rearrangement joined TRBV19 to TRBJ2-3; TRBD2 agrees with 13 junctional bases. Sequenced: peripheral blood. The TCR comes from a woman aged 60-75 years with COVID-19, enrolled during active disease. The DNA reads as follows: TGTGCCAGTAGTAAAGTCGGGACTAGCGGGGGCACAGATACGCAGTATTTT. It translates to CASSKVGTSGGTDTQYF.